What follows are 20 T cell receptor beta chains derived from one specimen sequenced in a study of blood T cell repertoires in COVID-19. Assay: immunoSEQ multiplex PCR; the TCRdb copy retains only in-frame clones and omits some. The sample includes approximately 27,000 clones, around four fifths seen only once; the top ten take about two thirds. The sequencing input was peripheral blood. Receptors were obtained from a man in his 70s with acute or convalescent COVID-19.

CDR3 residues: CASSQRQSLEQYF. As DNA, the CDR3 is TGTGCCAGCAGCCAACGACAGAGTCTCGAGCAGTACTTC. The chain employs TRBV3-1 (or the pseudogene TRBV3-2) and TRBJ2-7, with D possibly being TRBD1 (5 bases). V was shortened by 2 bases and J by 6 bases, with 11 bases between the two germline ends. Germline loops: CDR1 LGHDT, CDR2 YNNKEL (reference sequence). CDR3 size: 13 residues.

The rearrangement links TRBV5-1 to TRBJ1-1; D might be TRBD1 (5 bases). Germline CDR1 SGHRS, CDR2 YFSETQ. The V end was cut by 5 bases, the J end by 2 bases, with 10 bases between. The length of the CDR3 is 13 residues. The CDR3: CASRTRDNTEAFF. For the CDR3, the DNA is TGCGCCAGCAGAACCAGGGATAACACTGAAGCTTTCTTT.

The rearrangement joins TRBV7-3 to TRBJ2-4, with D perhaps matching TRBD1 (5 bases). Germline CDR1 and CDR2: SGHTA and FQGTGA. CDR3 length: 13 residues. V shed 5 bases and J shed 9 bases, with 14 bases lying between them. The CDR3 reads CASSVDIPGIQYF. In DNA form, the CDR3 reads TGTGCCAGCAGCGTGGACATACCAGGCATTCAGTACTTC.

The V gene is TRBV6-5, the J gene TRBJ2-6; D possibly corresponds to TRBD1 (6 bases). The V gene's germline CDR1 is MNHEY and CDR2 SVGAGI. This CDR3 spans 16 amino acids. V gave up 2 bases and J gave up 0 bases, with 8 bases separating them. CDR3 DNA sequence: TGTGCCAGCAGTTACGGGGGCCCCTCTGGGGCCAACGTCCTGACTTTC. As protein: CASSYGGPSGANVLTF.

This clone was observed a handful of times. The rearrangement joins TRBV11-3 to TRBJ2-7, with TRBD2 identical over 11 bases. The CDR3 is made up of 15 amino acids. In germline, CDR1 is SGHNT, CDR2 YENEEA. J lost 3 bases, V lost 5 bases, and 6 bases had no gene match. The CDR3 spells CASSRGGTSGYEQYF. The DNA for the CDR3 is TGTGCCAGCAGCCGAGGCGGGACTAGCGGCTACGAGCAGTACTTC.

The chain recombines TRBV4-2 with TRBJ2-2; 14 positions agree with TRBD2. The CDR3 is 18 residues long. The V gene's germline CDR1 is LGHNA and CDR2 YNFKEQ. Trimming removed 1 base from V and 4 bases from J; junction bases left unmatched: 5. CDR3 DNA: TGTGCCAGCAGCCAAGGACTAGCGGGAGGGGCGGGCACCGGGGAGCTGTTTTTT. Amino acids: CASSQGLAGGAGTGELFF.

This clone was detected once. V gene TRBV5-1 combines with J gene TRBJ2-5, with D unresolved. Trimming cost V 1 base and J 5 bases, with 9 bases left between them. Germline CDR1 SGHRS, CDR2 YFSETQ. This CDR3 is 13 amino acids long. CDR3 DNA: TGCGCCAGCAGCTTGATCCCATTTGAGACCCAGTACTTC. Protein sequence: CASSLIPFETQYF.

The chain employs TRBV7-9 and TRBJ1-1; no definite D call. CDR1 SEHNR and CDR2 FQNEAQ come from the germline V gene (reference sequence). CDR3 length: 14 amino acids. V lost 2 bases and J 4 bases, leaving 11 bases between the germline ends. The CDR3 loop reads CASSLSGVVTEAFF. The CDR3 DNA sequence: TGTGCCAGCAGCTTATCCGGGGTCGTCACTGAAGCTTTCTTT.

V gene TRBV30 combines with J gene TRBJ1-2; a possible D gene is TRBD1 (6 bases). V lost 6 bases, J lost 4 bases, and 18 bases lay in between. Germline lookup yields CDR1 GTSNPN and CDR2 SVGIG (reference sequence). The CDR3 runs to 14 residues. CDR3 loop: CACRPPGATYGYTF. The CDR3 region has the DNA TGTGCCTGTAGACCCCCAGGGGCCACCTATGGCTACACCTTC.

The gene calls are TRBV12-3 or TRBV12-4 and TRBJ1-1; D is unresolved. Trimming pared 6 bases from V and 4 bases from J, leaving 9 bases between. The CDR3 is 12 amino acids. CDR3 sequence: CASSIEATEAFF. The CDR3 DNA reads as TGTGCCAGCAGCATCGAGGCCACTGAAGCTTTCTTT.

The V gene is TRBV12-3 or TRBV12-4, the J gene TRBJ1-5, with a possible D match to TRBD1 (5 bases). Trimming shortened V by 6 bases and J by 6 bases, and 6 bases separated the two germline ends. The CDR3 sequence is 11 residues long. The CDR3 is CASSGGQPQHF. Here the CDR3 DNA reads TGTGCCAGCAGCGGGGGTCAGCCCCAGCATTTT.

This chain joins TRBV6-6 and TRBJ2-5; 8 nucleotides align to TRBD1. V lost 5 bases to trimming and J lost 5 bases; unmatched junction nucleotides: 1. The germline CDR1 and CDR2 sequences are MNHNY and SVGAGI (reference sequence). This CDR3 spans 12 amino acids. CDR3 protein: CASSDRGETQYF. Here the CDR3 DNA reads TGTGCCAGCAGTGACAGGGGCGAGACCCAGTACTTC.

The chain combines TRBV5-1 with TRBJ2-7; a weak D match, TRBD2 (6 bases). Germline assignment: CDR1 SGHRS and CDR2 YFSETQ. The V end lost 0 bases, the J end lost 2 bases, and 6 bases lay between the germline ends. The CDR3 runs to 13 residues. This CDR3 is CASSLERAYEQYF. The CDR3 DNA reads as TGCGCCAGCAGCTTGGAGCGGGCCTACGAGCAGTACTTC.

The chain is built from TRBV5-1 and TRBJ1-1; 8 bases are a match to TRBD1. V lost 4 bases, J lost 0 bases, and 8 bases stayed unmatched. The germline V gene encodes CDR1 SGHRS and CDR2 YFSETQ. The length of the CDR3 is 16 residues. CDR3 sequence reads: CASSGLTGVMNTEAFF. Written as DNA, the CDR3 is TGCGCCAGCAGCGGGCTGACAGGGGTCATGAACACTGAAGCTTTCTTT.

J is TRBJ1-1 and V is TRBV10-2; no definite D call. This CDR3 is 13 amino acids long. V dropped 4 bases and J dropped 0 bases, with 6 bases sitting between them. Per germline, CDR1 WSHSY and CDR2 SAAADI. The CDR3 coding sequence is TGCGCCAGCAGTGTATCTATGAACACTGAAGCTTTCTTT. This translates into CASSVSMNTEAFF.

The chain is built from TRBV7-9 and TRBJ2-7; no clear D gene. Looked up from germline, CDR1 is SEHNR and CDR2 is FQNEAQ (reference sequence). This CDR3 is 14 amino acids long. Trimming shortened V by 3 bases and J by 2 bases, and 11 bases separated the two germline ends. CDR3: CASSFWRPPYEQYF. The CDR3 DNA is TGTGCCAGCAGCTTTTGGCGGCCGCCCTACGAGCAGTACTTC.

The chain recombines TRBV4-1 with TRBJ1-3; 7 bases match TRBD1. Germline loops: CDR1 MGHRA, CDR2 YSYEKL. There are 16 residues in the CDR3. The J segment lost 4 bases and the V segment lost 3 bases, leaving 9 bases of the junction unmatched. CDR3 sequence reads: CASSQVTGVEGNTIYF. Here the CDR3 DNA reads TGCGCCAGCAGCCAGGTTACAGGGGTCGAAGGAAACACCATATATTTT.

The V call is TRBV7-8, the J call TRBJ1-1; 11 bases agree with TRBD1. Looked up from germline, CDR1 is SGHVS and CDR2 is FQNEAQ. Germline trimming cut 7 bases from V and 1 base from J; bases unmatched to any gene: 5. There are 15 residues in the CDR3. CDR3 region: CASTRDRGTNTEAFF. DNA of the CDR3: TGTGCCAGCACCCGGGACAGGGGGACGAACACTGAAGCTTTCTTT.

This clone was detected once. Other DNA sequences in this specimen translate into the identical CDR3. The chain combines TRBV5-1 with TRBJ1-6; D is unresolved. Trimming took off 0 bases at V and 7 bases at J, with 14 bases between the two ends. This CDR3 region has 16 residues. CDR1 is SGHRS and CDR2 is YFSETQ in the germline V gene. CDR3 DNA: TGCGCCAGCAGCTTGGCCGGGAGCAGGTGGAATTCACCCCTCCACTTT. It specifies CASSLAGSRWNSPLHF.

The V gene is TRBV19, the J gene TRBJ1-5, with unresolved D. CDR3 length equals 14 residues. Between the trimmed V and J ends, which lost 3 bases and 4 bases, there was a span of 10 bases. Germline V gene data show CDR1 as LNHDA and CDR2 as SQIVND (reference sequence). The CDR3 DNA follows: TGTGCCAGTAGTATCTCGGCAGCGAATCAGCCCCAGCATTTT. This gives the protein CASSISAANQPQHF.